These 20 T cell receptor beta chains originate from one sample sequenced in a study of blood T cell repertoires in COVID-19. The repertoire was sequenced with immunoSEQ multiplex PCR; TCRdb's copy has only in-frame clones and lacks some. The sample includes roughly 130,000 clones, 84% of them seen just once. Material for sequencing was peripheral blood. The receptors originated from a man aged 30 to 39 with COVID-19, enrolled during active disease.

The rearrangement joins TRBV7-9 to TRBJ1-2, with TRBD1 matching 7 bases. Germline assignment: CDR1 SEHNR and CDR2 FQNEAQ (reference sequence). V shed 4 bases, J shed 4 bases, and the junction held 6 bases outside the gene matches. This CDR3 has 14 amino acids. CDR3 sequence: CASSSQGFAYGYTF. The CDR3, as DNA: TGTGCCAGCAGCTCACAGGGGTTCGCCTATGGCTACACCTTC.

The chain links TRBV7-2 to TRBJ2-1; D perhaps matches TRBD1 (5 bases). The CDR3 contains 12 residues. Germline CDR1 is SGHTA and CDR2 is FQGNSA. Trimming left V 5 bases short and J 8 bases short, with 10 bases between. The CDR3 bases are TGTGCCAGCAGCCCGGACACTTATGAGCAGTTCTTC. Amino acids: CASSPDTYEQFF.

This clone was observed a single time. The chain carries TRBV19 and TRBJ2-5; weak D call: TRBD2 (5 bases). The CDR3 covers 13 residues. CDR1 and CDR2 from the germline V gene are LNHDA and SQIVND (reference sequence). V dropped 8 bases and J dropped 1 base, with 11 bases sitting between them. The CDR3 nucleotides are TGTGCCAGTTCCCTAAGCGGCCAAGAGACCCAGTACTTC. Amino acids: CASSLSGQETQYF.

The chain links TRBV21-1 to TRBJ2-7; the table assigns TRBD1, which was not confirmed against the DNA. TRBV21-1 is shown as a pseudogene. CDR3 length: 14 amino acids. The CDR3 is CASSTRTGLAEQYF. The CDR3 region has the DNA TGTGCCAGCAGCACGAGGACAGGGTTGGCCGAGCAGTACTTC.

The chain employs TRBV18 and TRBJ2-3; 10 bases fit TRBD2. Germline CDR1 reads KGHSH; CDR2 reads LQKENI. The J segment lost 6 bases and the V segment lost 2 bases, leaving 14 bases of the junction unmatched. The CDR3 is 18 residues long. The CDR3 loop reads CASSPSILAGAAGDTQYF. As DNA, the CDR3 is TGTGCCAGCTCACCATCGATCCTAGCGGGAGCCGCTGGGGATACGCAGTATTTT.

V and J are TRBV6-5 and TRBJ2-7; 11 bases map to TRBD2. Germline assignment: CDR1 MNHEY and CDR2 SVGAGI. V dropped 4 bases and J dropped 5; count of bases not matched to a gene: 7. The CDR3 spans 15 residues. The CDR3 coding sequence is TGTGCCAGCAGTTTAGAACTAGCGGGAGTAAACGAGCAGTACTTC. Its translation is CASSLELAGVNEQYF.

The V gene is TRBV2, the J gene TRBJ2-7; maybe TRBD2 (6 bases). CDR1 SNHLY and CDR2 FYNNEI come from the germline V gene. Deletions cut 6 bases from V and 0 bases from J, with 12 bases between. This CDR3 has 14 residues. CDR3 sequence reads: CASSSPGSSYEQYF. CDR3 in DNA: TGTGCCAGCAGCTCCCCCGGGAGCTCCTACGAGCAGTACTTC.

The J gene is TRBJ2-1, the V gene TRBV6-5, with 8 bases aligning to TRBD2. Per the germline V gene, CDR1 is MNHEY and CDR2 is SVGAGI. Losses at the gene ends were 10 bases for V and 4 bases for J; bases not matched to a gene: 9. This CDR3 is 14 amino acids long. The DNA for the CDR3 is TGTGCCACCTCGGGCGGGAGGTGGTACAATGAGCAGTTCTTC. Its translation: CATSGGRWYNEQFF.

V gene TRBV28 combines with J gene TRBJ2-4, with D maybe TRBD2 (6 bases). Looked up from germline, CDR1 is MDHEN and CDR2 is SYDVKM. This CDR3 is built from 16 residues. Trimming shortened V by 5 bases and J by 8 bases, and 22 bases separated the two germline ends. In DNA form, the CDR3 reads TGTGCCAGCAGTCTCCTAATGCAGCGGGCCCGGGACATTCAGTACTTC. As protein: CASSLLMQRARDIQYF.

The chain has TRBV12-3 or TRBV12-4 and TRBJ1-2, with D possibly being TRBD1 (6 bases). V lost 8 bases and J 7 bases, leaving 14 bases between the germline ends. The CDR3 sequence is 12 residues long. CDR3 bases: TGTGCCAGCCAGCAGGTCAGGGGTGGCTACACCTTC. Translating gives CASQQVRGGYTF.

The chain carries TRBV18 and TRBJ2-5, with D perhaps TRBD2 (6 bases). Trimming left V 6 bases short and J 2 bases short, with 10 bases between. CDR1 is KGHSH and CDR2 is LQKENI in the germline V gene. The CDR3 is 13 amino acids. The CDR3 nucleotides read TGTGCCAGCTCCCCGGGACTTCAAGAGACCCAGTACTTC. Translated: CASSPGLQETQYF.

This chain links TRBV9 with TRBJ1-1; 7 positions match TRBD1. CDR1 and CDR2 (germline): SGDLS, YYNGEE. V lost 0 bases, J lost 8 bases, and 7 bases stayed unmatched. CDR3 size: 14 residues. DNA of the CDR3: TGTGCCAGCAGCGTAGCCGTAGGACAGGAAGAAGCTTTCTTT. This codes for CASSVAVGQEEAFF. Supplemented by reference TRBV9 and TRBJ1-1, the full variable domain reads DSGVTQTPKHLITATGQRVTLRCSPRSGDLSVYWYQQSLDQGLQFLIQYYNGEERAKGNILERFSAQQFPDLHSELNLSSLELGDSALYFCASSVAVGQEEAFFGQGTRLTVV.

The chain has TRBV12-5 and TRBJ2-5; TRBD1 is a possible D gene (6 bases). Germline V CDR1 and CDR2: LGHNT, FRNRAP. This CDR3 spans 14 amino acids. V was shortened by 1 base and J by 5 bases, with 11 bases between the two germline ends. The CDR3 spells CASGLDRDAETQYF. CDR3 nucleotide sequence: TGTGCTAGTGGTTTGGACAGGGATGCGGAGACCCAGTACTTC.

The chain uses TRBV2 and TRBJ2-7; 8 nucleotides agree with TRBD1. The CDR3 is 12 residues long. The junction had 4 bases not matched to a gene; V was cut back by 6 bases and J by 6 bases. Germline V gene sequence: CDR1 SNHLY, CDR2 FYNNEI. Here the CDR3 reads CASRQGVAEQYF. The CDR3 nucleotides read TGTGCCAGCAGACAGGGGGTGGCCGAGCAGTACTTC. The full variable domain, with the rest looked up from reference TRBV2 and TRBJ2-7, is EPEVTQTPSHQVTQMGQEVILRCVPISNHLYFYWYRQILGQKVEFLVSFYNNEISEKSEIFDDQFSVERPDGSNFTLKIRSTKLEDSAMYFCASRQGVAEQYFGPGTRLTVT.

The rearrangement joins TRBV25-1 to TRBJ1-5; D unclear. Germline lookup yields CDR1 MGHDK and CDR2 SYGVNS. The CDR3 contains 12 residues. The ends were cut back, 5 bases at V and 9 bases at J, with 11 bases in the middle. CDR3 loop: CASSHGRGPQHF. CDR3 DNA sequence: TGTGCCAGCAGTCACGGGCGGGGGCCCCAGCATTTT.

The rearrangement uses TRBV29-1 and TRBJ1-5; tentatively, D is TRBD1 (6 bases). The ends were cut back, 6 bases at V and 3 bases at J, with 12 bases in the middle. Per germline, CDR1 SQVTM and CDR2 ANQGSEA. CDR3 length equals 13 residues. As DNA, the CDR3 is TGCAGCGTGGGGACATCCCCCAATCAGCCCCAGCATTTT. It specifies CSVGTSPNQPQHF.

The chain is built from TRBV19 and TRBJ1-6; D might be TRBD1 (5 bases). The CDR3 contains 15 residues. V was trimmed by 4 bases and J by 3 bases, leaving 10 bases between them. Germline CDR1 LNHDA, CDR2 SQIVND (reference sequence). CDR3 DNA sequence: TGTGCCAGTAGTAAAGCGGGACTCTATAATTCACCCCTCCACTTT. Encoded protein: CASSKAGLYNSPLHF.

This clone was seen more than once but under ten times. The chain's CDR3 is CSVDKDRAYGYTF. The CDR3 coding sequence is TGCAGCGTTGACAAAGACAGGGCCTATGGCTACACCTTC. V is TRBV29-1 and J is TRBJ1-2; 7 nucleotides line up with TRBD1. The CDR3 covers 13 residues. Germline CDR1 SQVTM, CDR2 ANQGSEA. The V segment lost 3 bases and the J segment 4 bases; nucleotides outside the gene matches: 5.

The gene calls are TRBV2 and TRBJ2-3; no clear D gene. With 5 bases removed from V and 4 bases from J, the gap between germline ends came to 7 bases. The germline V gene encodes CDR1 SNHLY and CDR2 FYNNEI. The CDR3 contains 12 residues. In DNA form, the CDR3 reads TGTGCCAGCAGTAAAGACTCAGATACGCAGTATTTT. Translated, it gives CASSKDSDTQYF. Based on the CDR3 plus reference TRBV2 and TRBJ2-3, the full variable domain is EPEVTQTPSHQVTQMGQEVILRCVPISNHLYFYWYRQILGQKVEFLVSFYNNEISEKSEIFDDQFSVERPDGSNFTLKIRSTKLEDSAMYFCASSKDSDTQYFGPGTRLTVL.

The CDR3 sequence: CATSRDIPLGLFF. For the CDR3, the DNA is TGTGCCACCAGCAGAGATATCCCTCTCGGGCTGTTTTTT. V gene TRBV15 combines with J gene TRBJ1-4; D is undetermined. CDR1 and CDR2 (germline): LNHNV, YYDKDF (reference sequence). CDR3 length: 13 amino acids. Trimming took 0 bases from V and 14 from J, leaving 13 bases between them. The full variable domain, completed using reference TRBV15 and TRBJ1-4, is DAMVIQNPRYQVTQFGKPVTLSCSQTLNHNVMYWYQQKSSQAPKLLFHYYDKDFNNEADTPDNFQSRRPNTSFCFLDIRSPGLGDTAMYLCATSRDIPLGLFFGSGTQLSVL.